Listed below are T cell receptor beta chains from one sample, sequenced in a study of blood T cell repertoires in COVID-19. Some clones are missing from TCRdb's copy, which holds only in-frame ones; the method was immunoSEQ multiplex PCR. The data show roughly 430,000 clones, over 75% seen once. Sequencing was done on a sample of PBMCs or T cells enriched from blood (not recorded which). These receptors were taken from a middle-aged woman with acute COVID-19. CDR3s include the opening cysteine and the closing phenylalanine or tryptophan.

V	J	length	CDR3
TRBV6-6	TRBJ1-1	12	CASMGGNTEAFF
TRBV29-1	TRBJ1-1	13	CSVSRGTNTEAFF
TRBV2	TRBJ1-2	15	CASRDLGGAGYGYTF
TRBV7-9	TRBJ1-5	15	CASSLNRQGNQPQHF
TRBV27	TRBJ2-2	13	CASSWRGGGELFF
TRBV29-1	TRBJ1-3	15	CSGMDRGGTGNTIYF
TRBV10-3	TRBJ2-3	16	CAISGTSGGEGDTQYF
TRBV4-2	TRBJ2-7	16	CASSQYHGQGADEQYF
TRBV6-5	TRBJ1-5	14	CASSRDSGNQPQHF
TRBV20-1	TRBJ1-5	15	CSASSGTGGHQPQHF
TRBV19	TRBJ2-7	15	CASSISKGISYEQYF
TRBV19	TRBJ1-5	14	CASTLTGGGQPQHF
TRBV18	TRBJ1-2	13	CASSPQGNYGYTF
TRBV25-1	TRBJ1-1	16	CASSPRQGAVKTEAFF
TRBV7-9	TRBJ2-3	14	CASTISGAIDTQYF
TRBV9	TRBJ1-1	15	CASSSMDRLNTEAFF
TRBV12-3/TRBV12-4	TRBJ2-1	12	CASAIGAHEQFF
TRBV19	TRBJ1-1	13	CASSPYLNTEAFF
TRBV18	TRBJ1-3	18	CASSRRPDRVGPGNTIYF
TRBV6-6	TRBJ1-3	14	CASSQGAAGNTIYF